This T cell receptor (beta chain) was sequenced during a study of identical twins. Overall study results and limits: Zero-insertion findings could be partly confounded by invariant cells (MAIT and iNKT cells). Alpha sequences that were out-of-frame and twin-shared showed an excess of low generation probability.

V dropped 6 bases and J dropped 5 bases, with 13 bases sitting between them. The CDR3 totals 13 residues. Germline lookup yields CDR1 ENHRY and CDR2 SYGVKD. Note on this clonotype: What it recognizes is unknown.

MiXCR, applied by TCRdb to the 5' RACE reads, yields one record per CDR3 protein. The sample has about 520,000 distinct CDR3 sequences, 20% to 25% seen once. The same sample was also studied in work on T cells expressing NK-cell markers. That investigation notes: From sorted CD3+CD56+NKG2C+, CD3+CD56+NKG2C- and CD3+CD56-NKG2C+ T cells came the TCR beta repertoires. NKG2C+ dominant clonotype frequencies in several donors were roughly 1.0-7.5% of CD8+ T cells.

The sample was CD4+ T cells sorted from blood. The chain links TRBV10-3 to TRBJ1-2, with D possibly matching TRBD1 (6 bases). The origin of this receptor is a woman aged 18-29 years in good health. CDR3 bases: TGTGCCATCAGCCCTGGGGGCCTATATGGCTACACCTTC. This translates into CAISPGGLYGYTF.